Reported below is one TCR beta chain. This specimen belongs to a study of blood T cell repertoires in COVID-19. Overall study: Acute and convalescent COVID-19 specimens originated in the United States, Italy and Spain. The cDNA or gDNA used as material had been derived from T cells, B-cell-depleted T cells, or PBMCs.

Original processing methods: It was from reference gene primer amplification that nucleated cell counts were estimated. Measured with immunoSEQ multiplex PCR; TCRdb has only the in-frame clones, and not every one. V, J and clone size are those of that table, while D and trimming were read from the DNA. The data show 200,000 to 250,000 clones, roughly nine tenths seen once. The CDR3 sequence is 14 residues long. CDR1 SGHAT and CDR2 FQNNGV come from the germline V gene. V gave up 3 bases and J gave up 10 bases; unmatched junction bases: 4. This rearrangement joins TRBV11-2 to TRBJ1-6; 9 bases agree with TRBD1. The receptor was derived from a man between 65 and 85 years old with acute or convalescent COVID-19. What was sequenced was peripheral blood. The CDR3 nucleotides read TGTGCCAGCAGCTTTGGGACAGGGAGCTCACCCCTCCACTTT. Amino acid sequence: CASSFGTGSSPLHF.